The TCR beta chain under discussion was sequenced for a study of T cells in localized non-small cell lung cancer. On this clone itself: The antigen remains unidentified.

With 6 bases clipped from V and 1 base from J, the junction kept 6 bases outside the gene matches. From germline, CDR1 is SNHLY and CDR2 FYNNEI. This CDR3 spans 16 amino acids. Generated by immunoSEQ multiplex PCR, the TCRdb table keeps only in-frame clones and is missing some. The data hold tens of thousands of clones, with about 83% observed a single time. Findings and limits, study-wide: Higher blood T cell density tracked longer overall survival. Uninvolved adjacent lung showed the highest T cell clonality, exceeding tumor.

The genes are TRBV2 and TRBJ2-3, with 11 bases aligning to TRBD2. This TCR came from a woman aged 40-69 years with stage II squamous cell lung carcinoma. Specimen: PBMCs, collected before any cancer treatment. The CDR3 region has the DNA TGTGCCAGCAGCCGACTAGCGGGGCGCCGCACAGATACGCAGTATTTT. Protein sequence: CASSRLAGRRTDTQYF.